The T cell receptor beta chain described here comes from a study of blood T cell repertoires in COVID-19. Repertoires were generated with immunoSEQ multiplex PCR, while TCRdb's copy carries only in-frame clones and drops some. This table has nearly 400,000 clones, 89% appearing once. The CDR3 is 14 amino acids. Trimming stripped 3 bases from V and 1 base from J, with 9 bases between. The germline V gene has CDR1 MDHEN and CDR2 SYDVKM. The specimen was PBMCs or T cells enriched from blood (not recorded which). The chain combines TRBV28 with TRBJ1-2, with D maybe TRBD1 (5 bases). This clonotype was obtained from a woman aged 25 to 39 who had recovered from COVID-19. The CDR3 coding sequence is TGTGCCAGCAGTTTTGGGCAGGGTAACTATGGCTACACCTTC. The encoded protein is CASSFGQGNYGYTF.